The 7 T cell receptor delta chains presented below share a single source sample, sequenced in a study of delta chains in infants with herpesvirus infections. PBMC RNA was reverse transcribed using gamma-chain- and delta-chain-specific primers. TCRdb re-processed the RT-PCR reads using CATT. The repertoire holds approximately 1,100 delta-chain clones, with around two fifths as singletons. The specimen comprised peripheral blood, sampled at time point 3 of longitudinal follow-up. Source of these receptors: a human donor who was a Ugandan infant, either HIV-exposed or HIV-unexposed (not recorded which).

This clone rates as large. J is TRDJ1 and V is TRAV38-2/DV8; D uncertain. CDR3 length: 17 amino acids. Germline CDR1 TSESDYY, CDR2 QEAYKQQN. Trimming took 2 bases from V and 2 from J, leaving 19 bases between them. CDR3 nucleotide sequence: TGTGCTTATAGGAGGCGAGGGAAACCGGGCTGGACCGATAAACTCATCTTT. This gives the protein CAYRRRGKPGWTDKLIF.

The V call is TRDV3, the J call TRDJ1, with TRDD3 matching over 8 bases. Germline assignment: CDR1 TVYSNPD and CDR2 GDNSRS (reference sequence). The CDR3 has 17 amino acids. V trimming: 5 bases; J trimming: 1 base; junction bases outside the gene matches: 18. CDR3 residues: CATSNVGGLVSTDKLIF. CDR3 bases: TGTGCCACGTCAAATGTTGGGGGATTAGTGAGCACCGATAAACTCATCTTT.

The chain is built from TRDV1 and TRDJ2, with 12 positions matching TRDD3. The CDR3 length is 21 residues. V dropped 4 bases and J dropped 0; count of bases not matched to a gene: 15. CDR1 is TSWWSYY, CDR2 QGS, per germline. The CDR3 nucleotides read TGTGCTCTTGGGGGCCACTTCCTACCTGGGGGATACGACGCTTTGACAGCACAACTCTTCTTT. Residues: CALGGHFLPGGYDALTAQLFF.

The rearrangement links TRDV1 to TRDJ1; 8 bases are shared with TRDD3. V shed 6 bases, J shed 0 bases, and the junction held 27 bases outside the gene matches. There are 22 residues in the CDR3. Germline CDR1 TSWWSYY, CDR2 QGS. CDR3 in DNA: TGTGCTCTTGGAGACGCGGGTCCTCCGCTACTGGGGGTCCTCTCGTACACCGATAAACTCATCTTT. This gives the protein CALGDAGPPLLGVLSYTDKLIF.

CDR3 loop: CALGGGPIVGRSYYDKLIF. CDR3 nucleotide sequence: TGTGCTCTTGGGGGAGGCCCAATCGTCGGCCGATCATATTACGATAAACTCATCTTT. This chain uses TRDV1 with TRDJ1, with unresolved D. Germline CDR1 and CDR2: TSWWSYY and QGS. CDR3 length: 19 amino acids. The ends were cut back, 4 bases at V and 4 bases at J, with 28 bases in the middle.

This clone was observed a handful of times. The chain uses TRDV1 and TRDJ1; 11 bases are a match to TRDD3. CDR1 and CDR2 from the germline V gene are TSWWSYY and QGS. This CDR3 is built from 19 residues. V lost 7 bases, J lost 1 base, and 17 bases stayed unmatched. The CDR3 sequence is CALDRITGLGDTGTDKLIF. The CDR3 DNA reads as TGTGCTCTTGATCGAATTACCGGCCTGGGGGATACTGGCACCGATAAACTCATCTTT.

This sequence joins TRDV1 and TRDJ1, with 7 bases that match TRDD3. V was pared by 5 bases and J by 0 bases, with 24 bases of the junction left unmatched. This CDR3 has 21 residues. The germline gives CDR1 TSWWSYY, CDR2 QGS. CDR3 DNA sequence: TGTGCTCTTGGGCAAAGAGGGCCTAGACTGGGGATGGGGAGCTACACCGATAAACTCATCTTT. Translated: CALGQRGPRLGMGSYTDKLIF.